The entry below describes one T cell receptor beta chain. Its specificity is not known. The sample comes from a study of Ad26.COV2.S vaccination and SARS-CoV-2 variants. Study-wide findings and caveats: Measures of TCR breadth and depth may have fallen short of total T cell responses.

CDR1 is MNHEY and CDR2 is SVGAGI in the germline V gene. This CDR3 comprises 15 residues. The ends lost 2 bases at V and 2 bases at J; junction bases unmatched: 2. Some clones are missing from TCRdb's copy, which holds only in-frame ones; the method was immunoSEQ multiplex PCR. Among some 250,000 clones listed, 85% to 90% were seen once. Regarding treatment: 15 to 20 received Ad26.COV2.S at low or high dose, single or two shots; about 5 received placebo; per-sample allocation not given. Samples were taken on day 63 after the first vaccine or placebo injection. The TCR originated in a person aged 18-60 years who received the Ad26.COV2.S COVID-19 vaccine or a placebo. The chain has TRBV6-5 and TRBJ2-7; 11 bases fit TRBD1. The specimen comprised peripheral blood, sampled in a trial of Ad26.COV2.S vaccine versus placebo. CDR3: CASSYRDRGTYEQYF. The DNA for the CDR3 is TGTGCCAGCAGTTACAGGGACAGGGGGACCTACGAGCAGTACTTC.